This paragraph covers one T cell receptor beta chain sequence. Antigen: not known. TCRdb keeps only in-frame clones here, not all; method: immunoSEQ multiplex PCR. The sample records about 37,000 clones, 70% to 85% being singletons. The record originates from a study of a mutant IDH1 vaccine in newly diagnosed glioma. This CDR3 comprises 17 residues. Germline assignment: CDR1 SGHTA and CDR2 FQGTGA. V lost 1 base and J lost 2, with 16 bases in between. Time point in this sample: week 5, during vaccination. The vaccine gave 300 ug of a 20-mer mutant IDH1 peptide subcutaneously per dose. V and J are TRBV7-3 and TRBJ2-3, with D possibly TRBD2 on 5 matching bases. This clonotype was obtained from a man aged 30-40 years with glioma. Here the sequenced sample was PBMCs, taken from a glioma patient whose treatment included an IDH1 peptide vaccine. This CDR3 reads CASSLNPLRETTDTQYF. Written as DNA, the CDR3 is TGTGCCAGCAGCTTAAACCCCCTGAGGGAGACCACAGATACGCAGTATTTT. Full variable domain (rest looked up from reference TRBV7-3 and TRBJ2-3): GAGVSQTPSNKVTEKGKYVELRCDPISGHTALYWYRQSLGQGPEFLIYFQGTGAADDSGLPNDRFFAVRPEGSVSTLKIQRTERGDSAVYLCASSLNPLRETTDTQYFGPGTRLTVL.